Given below is one TCR beta chain in context. TCR sequencing used cDNA made by reverse transcription of extracted RNA. TCRdb's copy holds only in-frame clones and misses some; the assay was immunoSEQ multiplex PCR. The table shows 75,000 to 80,000 clones, with 60% to 70% occurring only once. The CDR3 runs to 19 residues. Trimming took off 4 bases at V and 4 bases at J, with 28 bases between the two ends. Looked up from germline, CDR1 is LGHNA and CDR2 is YNFKEQ. Sample treatment: oral pan-JAK inhibitor, 5-10 mg twice daily. The data originate from a study of CD8+ T cells in alopecia areata. This clonotype originated in a human donor with alopecia areata. The genes are TRBV4-2 and TRBJ2-5, with D possibly matching TRBD2 (7 bases). The sample in question was CD8+ T cells sorted from blood, obtained at week 24, from a patient treated with tofacitinib. CDR3 residues: CASSRAPWGASREGETQYF. The CDR3 nucleotides are TGTGCCAGCAGCCGAGCCCCGTGGGGGGCCTCGAGGGAGGGAGAGACCCAGTACTTC.